Presented here are 23 T cell receptor beta chains from one specimen sequenced in a study of identifying expanded T cells in peripheral blood (dated by TCRdb to the late 2010s). Receptor libraries were prepared by the immunoSEQ multiplex PCR assay. Held by TCRdb, this immuneACCESS table contains in-frame sequences only and omits some clones. Under half of the omission traces to an unresolved V gene where checked; the cause of the rest is unknown. Recorded for this sample are roughly 100,000 clones; approximately 90% of them occurred a single time. 13% to 15% of the sample rests with the top ten. Sample: blood. Receptor source: a person between 18 and 69 years old in good health.

This clone was found once. The chain employs TRBV9 and TRBJ1-2; D gene uncertain. CDR1 is SGDLS and CDR2 is YYNGEE in the germline V gene. Trimming stripped 1 base from V and 0 bases from J, with 1 base between. The CDR3 loop spans 12 amino acids. DNA for the CDR3: TGTGCCAGCAGCGTATCTAACTATGGCTACACCTTC. Encoded protein: CASSVSNYGYTF.

V and J are TRBV5-1 and TRBJ2-5; D is unclear. In germline, CDR1 is SGHRS, CDR2 YFSETQ. V was pared by 0 bases and J by 4 bases, with 13 bases between. This CDR3 region has 15 residues. The CDR3 region has the DNA TGCGCCAGCAGCTTGGATTTCCCAGCCCGAGAGACCCAGTACTTC. The encoded protein is CASSLDFPARETQYF. The full variable domain, rest sourced from reference TRBV5-1 and TRBJ2-5, is KAGVTQTPRYLIKTRGQQVTLSCSPISGHRSVSWYQQTPGQGLQFLFEYFSETQRNKGNFPGRFSGRQFSNSRSEMNVSTLELGDSALYLCASSLDFPARETQYFGPGTRLLVL.

The gene calls are TRBV13 and TRBJ1-4, with 7 nucleotides matching TRBD1. The CDR3 totals 16 residues. With 6 bases clipped from V and 7 bases from J, the junction kept 14 bases outside the gene matches. Germline values: CDR1 PRHDT, CDR2 FYEKMQ (reference sequence). This CDR3 reads CASSLRGGAGVEKLFF. In DNA, the CDR3 is TGTGCCAGCAGTCTACGAGGGGGCGCGGGAGTTGAAAAACTGTTTTTT.

J is TRBJ2-5 and V is TRBV13; D is ambiguous. Germline lookup yields CDR1 PRHDT and CDR2 FYEKMQ (reference sequence). Trimming removed 6 bases at V and 2 bases at J, with 10 bases between. The CDR3 runs 13 residues. CDR3 sequence: CASRTIGQETQYF. CDR3 nucleotide sequence: TGTGCCAGCAGAACGATAGGGCAAGAGACCCAGTACTTC.

The CDR3 is CASSIGTGNTIYF. The CDR3 DNA reads as TGTGCCAGCAGCATTGGAACTGGAAACACCATATATTTT. J is TRBJ1-3 and V is TRBV19; D is undetermined. The germline gives CDR1 LNHDA, CDR2 SQIVND (reference sequence). Trimming shortened V by 9 bases and J by 2 bases, and 11 bases separated the two germline ends. CDR3 length: 13 amino acids.

The CDR3 region is CASSGGTYNEQFF. In nucleotides, the CDR3 is TGTGCCAGCAGCGGCGGGACCTACAATGAGCAGTTCTTC. The rearrangement joins TRBV7-6 to TRBJ2-1; maybe TRBD2 (6 bases). The V and J ends lost 5 bases and 2 bases respectively, with 7 bases between them. The CDR3 length is 13 residues. Germline V lookup: CDR1 SGHVS, CDR2 FNYEAQ.

The J gene is TRBJ2-1, the V gene TRBV5-1; D might be TRBD2 (5 bases). In germline, CDR1 is SGHRS, CDR2 YFSETQ. This CDR3 spans 14 amino acids. The V gene lost 4 bases and the J gene lost 5 bases, with 13 bases spanning the gap. CDR3 sequence reads: CASSPRLFNNEQFF. The DNA for the CDR3 is TGCGCCAGCAGCCCTAGACTATTCAACAATGAGCAGTTCTTC.

There are many counts of this clone. The V and J genes are TRBV7-9 and TRBJ1-5; D unclear. The germline gives CDR1 SEHNR, CDR2 FQNEAQ (reference sequence). The CDR3 covers 15 residues. Trimming cost V 5 bases and J 6 bases, with 17 bases left between them. CDR3 protein: CASSTSGDPSQPQHF. CDR3 nucleotides: TGTGCCAGCAGCACCTCTGGGGATCCTAGTCAGCCCCAGCATTTT.

The rearrangement links TRBV6-5 to TRBJ1-4, with 9 bases matching TRBD1. CDR1 MNHEY and CDR2 SVGAGI come from the germline V gene. V shed 5 bases and J 5 bases; nucleotides not matched to a gene: 3. The CDR3 is 14 amino acids. CDR3 residues: CASSTQGANEKLFF. In nucleotides, the CDR3 is TGTGCCAGCAGTACACAGGGGGCAAATGAAAAACTGTTTTTT.

J is TRBJ2-3 and V is TRBV6-5, with no clear D. With 7 bases removed from V and 0 bases from J, the gap between germline ends came to 11 bases. The germline V gene has CDR1 MNHEY and CDR2 SVGAGI. CDR3 size: 14 residues. The CDR3 sequence: CASIPDRSTDTQYF. CDR3 in DNA: TGTGCCAGCATTCCGGACCGCAGCACAGATACGCAGTATTTT.

The CDR3 region is CASSSIGGRETQYF. The CDR3 DNA sequence: TGTGCCAGCAGCTCGATCGGGGGGAGGGAGACCCAGTACTTC. The chain joins TRBV7-3 to TRBJ2-5; 7 bases match TRBD2. This CDR3 region has 14 residues. The germline gives CDR1 SGHTA, CDR2 FQGTGA. The J segment lost 5 bases and the V segment lost 4 bases, leaving 7 bases of the junction unmatched.

The V call is TRBV28, the J call TRBJ2-1; 10 positions agree with TRBD2. The V gene's germline CDR1 is MDHEN and CDR2 SYDVKM. The CDR3 loop spans 19 amino acids. V shed 6 bases and J 6 bases; nucleotides not matched to a gene: 20. The CDR3 is CASSSPLGASGSLGNEQFF. The CDR3 region has the DNA TGTGCCAGCAGCTCCCCTTTGGGGGCTAGCGGGAGTTTGGGCAATGAGCAGTTCTTC.

This clone was counted a single time. The V call is TRBV7-8, the J call TRBJ2-2; D gene ambiguous. There are 13 residues in the CDR3. Trimming removed 6 bases at V and 4 bases at J, with 9 bases between. Germline V gene sequence: CDR1 SGHVS, CDR2 FQNEAQ. The CDR3 loop reads CASRPDVTGELFF. The CDR3 region has the DNA TGTGCCAGCAGACCGGACGTCACCGGGGAGCTGTTTTTT.

The chain is built from TRBV6-1 and TRBJ2-7; possible D gene TRBD1, 5 bases. The V end was cut by 3 bases, the J end by 0 bases, with 12 bases between. The CDR3 spans 15 residues. CDR1 and CDR2 from the germline V gene are MNHNS and SASEGT. CDR3 sequence: CASSDRARYSYEQYF. DNA for the CDR3: TGTGCCAGCAGTGACAGGGCCAGGTACTCCTACGAGCAGTACTTC.

This chain joins TRBV7-9 and TRBJ2-7; no firm D call. The ends were cut back, 1 base at V and 2 bases at J, with 9 bases in the middle. The germline CDR1 and CDR2 sequences are SEHNR and FQNEAQ (reference sequence). The CDR3 sequence is 14 residues long. The CDR3 nucleotides are TGTGCCAGCAGCTTAGGGCATCCTCCCTACGAGCAGTACTTC. Encoded protein: CASSLGHPPYEQYF.

The genes are TRBV6-6 and TRBJ2-5; no definite D call. In germline, CDR1 is MNHNY, CDR2 SVGAGI (reference sequence). The CDR3 length is 12 residues. V lost 5 bases to trimming and J lost 7 bases, with 11 bases between them. The CDR3 loop is CASSRRKVTQYF. The CDR3 nucleotides are TGTGCCAGCAGTCGACGAAAGGTGACCCAGTACTTC.

CDR3 residues: CASSQGGGLWPDTQYF. The CDR3 nucleotides read TGTGCCAGCAGCCAAGGGGGAGGACTCTGGCCAGATACGCAGTATTTT. The V call is TRBV4-2, the J call TRBJ2-3; D possibly corresponds to TRBD2 (6 bases). Germline V gene data show CDR1 as LGHNA and CDR2 as YNFKEQ. Trimming left V 1 base short and J 4 bases short, with 15 bases between. The CDR3 has 16 residues.

V is TRBV27 and J is TRBJ1-5; 11 bases are a match to TRBD1. Per the germline V gene, CDR1 is MNHEY and CDR2 is SMNVEV (reference sequence). This CDR3 spans 17 amino acids. The ends lost 6 bases at V and 0 bases at J; junction bases unmatched: 7. CDR3 amino acids: CASRPGTGGISNQPQHF. The CDR3 DNA reads TGTGCCAGCAGACCCGGGACAGGGGGAATTAGCAATCAGCCCCAGCATTTT.

The rearrangement links TRBV29-1 to TRBJ1-2; D unresolved. V lost 3 bases, J lost 5 bases, and 16 bases lay in between. Germline CDR1 and CDR2: SQVTM and ANQGSEA. The CDR3 consists of 14 residues. The DNA of the CDR3 is TGCAGCGTTGAGACCACGAAAAGACGGTATGGCTACACCTTC. Its translation is CSVETTKRRYGYTF.

The chain carries TRBV14 and TRBJ2-7; 7 positions match TRBD2. After removal of 1 base from V and 6 bases from J, the junction contained 3 bases not matched to a gene. This CDR3 spans 13 amino acids. Germline assignment: CDR1 SGHDN and CDR2 FVKESK. CDR3 residues: CASSQVRESEQYF. The CDR3 DNA reads as TGTGCCAGCAGCCAAGTGCGGGAGTCCGAGCAGTACTTC. Based on the CDR3 plus reference TRBV14 and TRBJ2-7, the full variable domain is EAGVTQFPSHSVIEKGQTVTLRCDPISGHDNLYWYRRVMGKEIKFLLHFVKESKQDESGMPNNRFLAERTGGTYSTLKVQPAELEDSGVYFCASSQVRESEQYFGPGTRLTVT.

J is TRBJ1-2 and V is TRBV5-4; perhaps TRBD1 as D (5 bases). V was trimmed by 0 bases and J by 2 bases, leaving 8 bases between them. There are 14 residues in the CDR3. Germline assignment: CDR1 SGHNT and CDR2 YYREEE (reference sequence). The CDR3 nucleotides are TGTGCCAGCAGCTTGGGCCAGGGCAACTATGGCTACACCTTC. Its translation is CASSLGQGNYGYTF.

The chain joins TRBV6-4 to TRBJ2-1; the match to TRBD1 covers 7 bases. Germline-derived CDR1 and CDR2 are MRHNA and SNTAGT. J gave up 2 bases and V 6 bases, and 7 bases lay outside the gene matches. The CDR3 is 15 amino acids. The CDR3 coding sequence is TGTGCCAGCAGCGCCGACAGGGTCCCCTACAATGAGCAGTTCTTC. Amino acids: CASSADRVPYNEQFF.

There are a few counts of this clone. The chain uses TRBV5-8 and TRBJ1-3; the D is unclear. Germline V gene lookup returns CDR1 SGHTS and CDR2 YDEGEE. The CDR3 contains 14 residues. V lost 1 base, J lost 0 bases, and 5 bases lay in between. CDR3 nucleotides: TGTGCCAGCAGCTTGCGTAACTCTGGAAACACCATATATTTT. It is translated as CASSLRNSGNTIYF.